This section outlines one TCR beta chain sequence together with its context. This sample was taken from a study of blood T cell repertoires in COVID-19. Overall study: Some COVID-19 samples were acute and others convalescent; all came from the United States, Italy and Spain.

Original methodology: Researchers report that nucleated cell counts were estimated from reference gene primer amplification. Sequencing used immunoSEQ multiplex PCR; TCRdb keeps in-frame clones, though not all of them. Clone size and V and J calls were adopted from that table, with D and trimming inferred from the DNA. The top ten clones hold around 13% of a sample with 9,500 to 15,000 clones, more than 75% of them seen once. Germline CDR1 reads MRHNA; CDR2 reads SNTAGT. Trimming removed 4 bases from V and 2 bases from J; junction bases left unmatched: 2. The CDR3 has 16 amino acids. The chain is built from TRBV6-4 and TRBJ2-3; 14 positions match TRBD2. The receptor was isolated from a man aged 65 to 79 with active COVID-19. The sample was peripheral blood. The CDR3 region is CASSGTSGGSTDTQYF. CDR3 bases: TGTGCCAGCAGTGGGACTAGCGGGGGGTCCACAGATACGCAGTATTTT.